This is a list of T cell receptor beta chains from one sample in a study of blood T cell repertoires in COVID-19. This table comes from immunoSEQ multiplex PCR, and its TCRdb copy is limited to in-frame clones, with some not included. Among a few hundred thousand clones listed, approximately 83% were seen once. The sequenced sample was peripheral blood. The receptors originated from a man aged 30 to 39 who had recovered from COVID-19. CDR3s include the opening cysteine and the closing phenylalanine or tryptophan. The D gene is left open where the match is weak. Clone sizes are given selectively: once, few, many, or a class where the clone is expanded.

D: .
size: .
J: TRBJ2-3
V: TRBV5-1
length: 14
CDR3: CASSRGGNTDTQYF
DNA: TGCGCCAGCAGCCGTGGGGGGAACACAGATACGCAGTATTTT

D: .
size: .
J: TRBJ1-1
V: TRBV9
length: 14
CDR3: CASSVGRANTEAFF
DNA: TGTGCCAGCAGCGTGGGCAGGGCGAACACTGAAGCTTTCTTT

D: .
size: .
J: TRBJ2-7
V: TRBV5-6
length: 12
CDR3: CASNVPVFEQYF
DNA: TGTGCCAGCAACGTCCCAGTTTTCGAGCAGTACTTC

D: TRBD2
size: .
J: TRBJ2-1
V: TRBV4-1
length: 16
CDR3: CASSQVGLAGVHEQFF
DNA: TGCGCCAGCAGCCAAGTTGGACTAGCGGGGGTTCATGAGCAGTTCTTC

D: .
size: .
J: TRBJ2-7
V: TRBV6-6
length: 12
CDR3: CASSSPGYEQYF
DNA: TGTGCCAGCAGTTCGCCGGGCTACGAGCAGTACTTC

D: .
size: .
J: TRBJ1-2
V: TRBV12-3/TRBV12-4
length: 13
CDR3: CASSPHGRNGYTF
DNA: TGTGCCAGCAGTCCCCATGGCAGGAATGGCTACACCTTC

D: TRBD1
size: .
J: TRBJ1-1
V: TRBV11-1
length: 13
CDR3: CASTQGGNTEAFF
DNA: TGTGCCAGCACCCAGGGGGGTAACACTGAAGCTTTCTTT

D: .
size: few
J: TRBJ2-3
V: TRBV5-1
length: 13
CDR3: CASSRRGDVTQYF
DNA: TGCGCCAGCAGCCGCCGGGGAGACGTTACGCAGTATTTT

D: .
size: .
J: TRBJ1-2
V: TRBV2
length: 13
CDR3: CASSVEGIYGYTF
DNA: TGTGCCAGCAGTGTGGAGGGGATCTATGGCTACACCTTC

D: TRBD1
size: .
J: TRBJ2-2
V: TRBV7-3
length: 16
CDR3: CASSSTGTGNTGELFF
DNA: TGTGCCAGCAGTTCAACCGGGACAGGGAACACCGGGGAGCTGTTTTTT

D: .
size: .
J: TRBJ2-5
V: TRBV2
length: 13
CDR3: CASSWRGRETQYF
DNA: TGTGCCAGCAGTTGGCGAGGGAGAGAGACCCAGTACTTC

D: .
size: .
J: TRBJ1-1
V: TRBV7-2
length: 15
CDR3: CASSSANRVGTEAFF
DNA: TGTGCCAGCAGCTCTGCTAATCGGGTCGGCACTGAAGCTTTCTTT

D: TRBD2
size: .
J: TRBJ2-3
V: TRBV5-1
length: 16
CDR3: CASSWEGLWSTDTQYF
DNA: TGCGCCAGCAGCTGGGAGGGACTATGGTCCACAGATACGCAGTATTTT

D: TRBD2
size: .
J: TRBJ2-5
V: TRBV19
length: 15
CDR3: CASSIGASGWETQYF
DNA: TGTGCCAGTAGTATCGGGGCTAGCGGTTGGGAGACCCAGTACTTC

D: TRBD1
size: .
J: TRBJ1-5
V: TRBV10-3
length: 12
CDR3: CASGQGNQPQHF
DNA: TGTGCGTCGGGACAGGGAAATCAGCCCCAGCATTTT

D: TRBD1
size: .
J: TRBJ2-5
V: TRBV28
length: 18
CDR3: CASSGRGPRGNWFETQYF
DNA: TGTGCCAGCAGTGGCAGGGGGCCGAGGGGCAACTGGTTCGAGACCCAGTACTTC

D: .
size: .
J: TRBJ1-1
V: TRBV5-5
length: 15
CDR3: CASSLGPRTQAEAFF
DNA: TGTGCCAGCAGCTTGGGGCCCCGAACCCAGGCTGAAGCTTTCTTT

D: .
size: .
J: TRBJ1-5
V: TRBV2
length: 14
CDR3: CAGSEQGLDQPQHF
DNA: TGTGCCGGCAGTGAACAGGGCCTGGACCAGCCCCAGCATTTT

D: TRBD1
size: .
J: TRBJ1-3
V: TRBV27
length: 15
CDR3: CASSRTGGYGNTIYF
DNA: TGTGCCAGCAGTAGAACAGGGGGTTATGGAAACACCATATATTTT

D: .
size: .
J: TRBJ2-7
V: TRBV12-3/TRBV12-4
length: 13
CDR3: CASKSGGGVEQYF
DNA: TGTGCCAGCAAGTCGGGGGGCGGTGTCGAGCAGTACTTC

D: TRBD1
size: .
J: TRBJ2-7
V: TRBV27
length: 15
CDR3: CASSPRTGMAYEQYF
DNA: TGTGCCAGCAGTCCCCGGACAGGGATGGCCTACGAGCAGTACTTC

D: TRBD2
size: few
J: TRBJ2-5
V: TRBV3-1/TRBV3-2
length: 16
CDR3: CASSATLAGGKETQYF
DNA: TGTGCCAGCAGCGCGACGCTAGCGGGGGGGAAAGAGACCCAGTACTTC

D: .
size: .
J: TRBJ2-3
V: TRBV5-6
length: 15
CDR3: CASSRMGGATDTQYF
DNA: TGTGCCAGCAGCCGAATGGGGGGGGCCACAGATACGCAGTATTTT

D: TRBD1
size: .
J: TRBJ2-5
V: TRBV3-1/TRBV3-2
length: 15
CDR3: CASSRGGTGEETQYF
DNA: TGTGCCAGCAGCCGCGGTGGGACAGGGGAAGAGACCCAGTACTTC